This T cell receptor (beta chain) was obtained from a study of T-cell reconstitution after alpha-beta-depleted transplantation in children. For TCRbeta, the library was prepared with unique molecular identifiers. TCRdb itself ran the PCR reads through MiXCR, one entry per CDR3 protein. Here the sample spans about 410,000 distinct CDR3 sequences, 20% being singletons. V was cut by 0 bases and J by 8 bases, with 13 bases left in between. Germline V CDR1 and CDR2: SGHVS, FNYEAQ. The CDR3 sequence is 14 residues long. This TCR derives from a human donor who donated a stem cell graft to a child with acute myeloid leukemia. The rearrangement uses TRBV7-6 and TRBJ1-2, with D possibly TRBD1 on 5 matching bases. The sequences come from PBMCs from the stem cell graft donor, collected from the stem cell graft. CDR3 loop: CASSLADISKGYTF. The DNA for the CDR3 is TGTGCCAGCAGCTTAGCGGACATATCGAAAGGCTACACCTTC. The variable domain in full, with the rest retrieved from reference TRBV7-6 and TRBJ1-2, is GAGVSQSPRYKVTKRGQDVALRCDPISGHVSLYWYRQALGQGPEFLTYFNYEAQQDKSGLPNDRFSAERPEGSISTLTIQRTEQRDSAMYRCASSLADISKGYTFGSGTRLTVV.